The rows below give T cell receptor beta chains drawn from one sample of a study of early stage breast cancer tumors. Sequencing was performed with immunoSEQ multiplex PCR; in TCRdb, only in-frame clones are kept and a portion is missing. Of 25,000 to 35,000 clones in the sample, less than 85% were seen once. The sample comprised blood. The receptors derive from a person in their sixties with breast cancer. Both conserved end residues are part of each CDR3. The order of the fields is D gene, V gene, clone size, J gene, CDR3 protein, CDR3 DNA. D genes are given only for firm matches. Expanded clones get a size class; other rows say once, few or many, or leave the size out.

D: -
V: TRBV7-7
size: -
J: TRBJ2-3
CDR3: CASSPGAMASTDTQYF
DNA: TGTGCCAGCAGCCCCGGAGCGATGGCTAGCACAGATACGCAGTATTTT

D: -
V: TRBV9
size: once
J: TRBJ2-3
CDR3: CASSVLAEYTQYF
DNA: TGTGCCAGCAGCGTCCTCGCGGAGTATACGCAGTATTTT

D: -
V: TRBV7-2
size: once
J: TRBJ1-4
CDR3: CASSLHPRGGEKLFF
DNA: TGTGCCAGCAGCTTACACCCTCGGGGGGGTGAAAAACTGTTTTTT

D: -
V: TRBV7-7
size: -
J: TRBJ2-2
CDR3: CASSPAGNTGELFF
DNA: TGTGCTAGCAGCCCTGCGGGAAACACCGGGGAGCTGTTTTTT

D: TRBD1
V: TRBV10-3
size: -
J: TRBJ1-3
CDR3: CAIRDRESGNTIYF
DNA: TGTGCCATCAGAGACAGGGAAAGTGGAAACACCATATATTTT

D: -
V: TRBV5-6
size: -
J: TRBJ2-5
CDR3: CASSSGFQVRETQYF
DNA: TGTGCCAGCAGCTCTGGTTTCCAAGTGAGGGAGACCCAGTACTTC

D: -
V: TRBV11-3
size: -
J: TRBJ1-2
CDR3: CASSLVPTSNYGYTF
DNA: TGTGCCAGCAGCTTAGTCCCCACCAGTAACTATGGCTACACCTTC

D: TRBD1
V: TRBV10-3
size: -
J: TRBJ2-2
CDR3: CAISESGKGQGNTGELFF
DNA: TGTGCCATCAGTGAGTCGGGAAAGGGACAGGGAAACACCGGGGAGCTGTTTTTT

D: -
V: TRBV6-5
size: -
J: TRBJ2-5
CDR3: CASQDPKETQYF
DNA: TGTGCCAGCCAGGATCCGAAGGAGACCCAGTACTTC

D: -
V: TRBV28
size: -
J: TRBJ1-2
CDR3: CASSSRYGYTF
DNA: TGTGCCAGCAGTTCCCGCTATGGCTACACCTTC

D: -
V: TRBV4-1
size: -
J: TRBJ2-1
CDR3: CASSQPLVSGEQFF
DNA: TGCGCCAGCAGCCAACCGCTAGTTTCGGGTGAGCAGTTCTTC

D: -
V: TRBV5-1
size: -
J: TRBJ2-2
CDR3: CASSLVGTPTGELFF
DNA: TGCGCCAGCAGCTTGGTAGGGACACCCACCGGGGAGCTGTTTTTT

D: TRBD1
V: TRBV6-1
size: -
J: TRBJ2-3
CDR3: CASSALGDRASGTDTQYF
DNA: TGTGCCAGCAGTGCCCTCGGGGACAGGGCGTCGGGCACAGATACGCAGTATTTT

D: -
V: TRBV6-5
size: -
J: TRBJ1-2
CDR3: CASSSRGAGLSYTF
DNA: TGTGCCAGCAGTTCCCGGGGGGCGGGCTTGAGCTACACCTTC

D: TRBD2
V: TRBV27
size: -
J: TRBJ2-3
CDR3: CASSLSFPGLAERGDTQYF
DNA: TGTGCCAGCAGTTTATCGTTTCCGGGACTAGCGGAGAGGGGGGATACGCAGTATTTT

D: -
V: TRBV11-3
size: -
J: TRBJ2-7
CDR3: CASSLDQGGEQYF
DNA: TGTGCCAGCAGCTTAGACCAGGGCGGCGAGCAGTACTTC

D: -
V: TRBV18
size: once
J: TRBJ1-1
CDR3: CASSPIRSLNTEAFF
DNA: TGTGCCAGCTCACCAATTCGGTCCCTGAACACTGAAGCTTTCTTT

D: TRBD2
V: TRBV5-1
size: -
J: TRBJ2-3
CDR3: CASGGLAGSGTDTQYF
DNA: TGCGCCAGCGGCGGACTAGCGGGAAGCGGCACAGATACGCAGTATTTT

D: -
V: TRBV5-6
size: -
J: TRBJ1-1
CDR3: CASSLVVRVEAFF
DNA: TGTGCCAGCAGCTTGGTAGTCCGGGTTGAAGCTTTCTTT

D: -
V: TRBV10-3
size: -
J: TRBJ1-3
CDR3: CAITRGSGNTIYF
DNA: TGTGCCATCACTAGGGGCTCTGGAAACACCATATATTTT

D: -
V: TRBV29-1
size: -
J: TRBJ2-7
CDR3: CSAEGEGPEQYF
DNA: TGCAGCGCCGAGGGAGAGGGCCCCGAGCAGTACTTC

D: -
V: TRBV19
size: -
J: TRBJ2-2
CDR3: CASRLQGPGELFF
DNA: TGTGCCAGTAGATTACAGGGCCCCGGGGAGCTGTTTTTT

D: TRBD2
V: TRBV5-6
size: once
J: TRBJ2-1
CDR3: CASSLLAGPYNEQFF
DNA: TGTGCCAGCAGCTTATTAGCGGGACCCTACAATGAGCAGTTCTTC

D: -
V: TRBV28
size: few
J: TRBJ1-5
CDR3: CASSFLGQGGQPQHF
DNA: TGTGCCAGCAGTTTTCTTGGGCAGGGTGGTCAGCCCCAGCATTTT

D: -
V: TRBV15
size: -
J: TRBJ2-1
CDR3: CATSRGGRSNEQFF
DNA: TGTGCCACCAGCAGAGGGGGCAGGTCTAATGAGCAGTTCTTC

D: -
V: TRBV7-2
size: -
J: TRBJ2-7
CDR3: CASSLVPAGHYEQYF
DNA: TGTGCCAGCAGCTTAGTCCCAGCGGGACACTACGAGCAGTACTTC

D: TRBD1
V: TRBV30
size: -
J: TRBJ1-5
CDR3: CAWSPQGAGQPQHF
DNA: TGTGCCTGGAGTCCACAGGGGGCGGGACAGCCCCAGCATTTT

D: -
V: TRBV20-1
size: -
J: TRBJ1-2
CDR3: CSASSDYGYTF
DNA: TGCAGTGCTAGTAGCGACTATGGCTACACCTTC

D: TRBD1
V: TRBV30
size: -
J: TRBJ2-7
CDR3: CAWSVLRADRGSQYF
DNA: TGTGCCTGGAGTGTACTAAGGGCGGACAGGGGGTCGCAGTACTTC

D: TRBD1
V: TRBV29-1
size: -
J: TRBJ1-2
CDR3: CSATGAGYTF
DNA: TGCAGCGCGACAGGGGCCGGCTACACCTTC

D: TRBD2
V: TRBV7-2
size: once
J: TRBJ2-7
CDR3: CASSFGTSGSAYEQYF
DNA: TGTGCCAGCAGCTTCGGGACTAGCGGGAGTGCGTACGAGCAGTACTTC

D: TRBD2
V: TRBV10-3
size: -
J: TRBJ2-2
CDR3: CAINQGLAGEGTGELFF
DNA: TGTGCCATCAACCAAGGACTAGCGGGAGAGGGCACCGGGGAGCTGTTTTTT

D: TRBD2
V: TRBV27
size: -
J: TRBJ2-5
CDR3: CASSFSPREGETQYF
DNA: TGTGCCAGCAGTTTTAGTCCCAGGGAGGGAGAGACCCAGTACTTC

D: -
V: TRBV6-6
size: -
J: TRBJ2-7
CDR3: CASSHSYEQYF
DNA: TGTGCCAGCAGCCACAGCTACGAGCAGTACTTC

D: -
V: TRBV28
size: few
J: TRBJ1-1
CDR3: CASSEQGITEAFF
DNA: TGTGCCAGCAGCGAACAGGGAATCACTGAAGCTTTCTTT

D: -
V: TRBV5-1
size: -
J: TRBJ2-3
CDR3: CASSLASSADTQYF
DNA: TGCGCCAGCAGCTTGGCTTCCAGCGCAGATACGCAGTATTTT

D: -
V: TRBV7-3
size: -
J: TRBJ2-3
CDR3: CASSLERDTQYF
DNA: TGTGCCAGCAGCTTAGAGAGGGATACGCAGTATTTT

D: TRBD2
V: TRBV27
size: -
J: TRBJ2-1
CDR3: CASSPSAGGRGEQFF
DNA: TGTGCCAGCAGTCCCTCCGCGGGCGGGAGAGGTGAGCAGTTCTTC

D: -
V: TRBV15
size: once
J: TRBJ2-7
CDR3: CATSRTSGQPYEQYF
DNA: TGTGCCACCAGCAGAACTTCAGGACAGCCCTACGAGCAGTACTTC

D: -
V: TRBV7-2
size: -
J: TRBJ1-1
CDR3: CASRVSGNTEAFF
DNA: TGTGCCAGCAGGGTTTCAGGGAACACTGAAGCTTTCTTT

D: TRBD2
V: TRBV4-2
size: -
J: TRBJ2-1
CDR3: CASSQETRTSSSNEQFF
DNA: TGTGCCAGCAGCCAAGAGACCCGGACTAGTTCCTCGAATGAGCAGTTCTTC

D: TRBD1
V: TRBV6-5
size: -
J: TRBJ1-2
CDR3: CASSYRTGGISGYTF
DNA: TGTGCCAGCAGTTACCGGACAGGGGGGATTTCGGGCTACACCTTC

D: -
V: TRBV5-1
size: few
J: TRBJ2-2
CDR3: CASSPLRGDTGELFF
DNA: TGCGCCAGCAGCCCCCTGCGAGGAGACACCGGGGAGCTGTTTTTT

D: TRBD1
V: TRBV29-1
size: few
J: TRBJ2-7
CDR3: CSVGDRGGYEQYF
DNA: TGCAGCGTTGGGGACAGGGGAGGATACGAGCAGTACTTC

D: -
V: TRBV30
size: -
J: TRBJ2-7
CDR3: CAWSGFRGLSYEQYF
DNA: TGTGCCTGGAGTGGATTCAGGGGCCTCTCCTACGAGCAGTACTTC

D: -
V: TRBV18
size: -
J: TRBJ2-5
CDR3: CASSPVWVGLKETQYF
DNA: TGTGCCAGCTCACCGGTCTGGGTAGGACTGAAAGAGACCCAGTACTTC

D: -
V: TRBV7-9
size: -
J: TRBJ2-1
CDR3: CASSRDREQFF
DNA: TGTGCCAGCAGCCGCGACAGGGAGCAGTTCTTC

D: TRBD1
V: TRBV28
size: few
J: TRBJ1-2
CDR3: CASSLSDREYGYTF
DNA: TGTGCCAGCAGTTTATCCGACAGGGAGTATGGCTACACCTTC

D: TRBD2
V: TRBV5-4
size: -
J: TRBJ2-7
CDR3: CASSSEPLAGGPEQYF
DNA: TGTGCCAGCAGCTCTGAACCACTAGCGGGAGGGCCCGAGCAGTACTTC

D: TRBD1
V: TRBV7-9
size: -
J: TRBJ2-7
CDR3: CASSLDRGHEQYF
DNA: TGTGCCAGCAGTTTGGACAGGGGCCACGAGCAGTACTTC

D: -
V: TRBV15
size: -
J: TRBJ1-2
CDR3: CATSRDLAGYTF
DNA: TGTGCCACCAGCAGAGATCTAGCTGGCTACACCTTC

D: -
V: TRBV6-5
size: few
J: TRBJ1-2
CDR3: CASSPRRGYGYTF
DNA: TGTGCCAGCAGCCCTAGGAGGGGATATGGCTACACCTTC

D: TRBD2
V: TRBV11-2
size: -
J: TRBJ2-7
CDR3: CASSGRGAGGLNEQYF
DNA: TGTGCCAGCAGCGGTAGGGGCGCGGGAGGGCTTAACGAGCAGTACTTC

D: TRBD1
V: TRBV25-1
size: few
J: TRBJ1-5
CDR3: CASSSTGAYQPQHF
DNA: TGTGCCAGCAGCTCTACAGGGGCTTATCAGCCCCAGCATTTT